The rows below give T cell receptor beta chains drawn from one sample of a study of PD-L1 blockade in urothelial cancer. Sequencing used immunoSEQ multiplex PCR; TCRdb keeps in-frame clones, though not all of them. The sample yields under 60,000 clones, around 85% seen once. The sample in question was PBMCs, obtained around atezolizumab (anti-PD-L1) treatment. The receptors derive from a man between 60 and 70 years old with urothelial cancer. Each CDR3 is given with its conserved first and last residue. The order of the fields is D gene, V gene, clone size, J gene, CDR3 DNA, CDR3 protein. A D gene is named only where the DNA matches it firmly. The listing skips clone size in some rows; elsewhere it reads once, few, many or a size class.

.	TRBV7-2	.	TRBJ2-7	TGTGCCAGCAGCTTAGTGGCCCAGTACGAGCAGTACTTC	CASSLVAQYEQYF
.	TRBV11-3	.	TRBJ1-2	TGTGCCAGCAGCTTCCAGGGGTGGGATGGCTACACCTTC	CASSFQGWDGYTF
TRBD1	TRBV6-5	.	TRBJ2-7	TGTGCCAGCAGTAGATCGGGACAGCACTACGAGCAGTACTTC	CASSRSGQHYEQYF
TRBD2	TRBV11-3	.	TRBJ2-5	TGTGCCAGCAGCCACCGACTAGCGGGTCAAGAGACCCAGTACTTC	CASSHRLAGQETQYF
TRBD1	TRBV29-1	.	TRBJ1-5	TGCAGCGCCAGACAGGGGTTAAATCAGCCCCAGCATTTT	CSARQGLNQPQHF
TRBD1	TRBV7-3	.	TRBJ2-1	TGTGCCAGCAGCTTGGGACAGGGGGCCTACAATGAGCAGTTCTTC	CASSLGQGAYNEQFF
TRBD2	TRBV6-1	.	TRBJ2-1	TGTGCCAGCAGTGCAATACGACTAGCGGAAAACAATGAGCAGTTCTTC	CASSAIRLAENNEQFF
TRBD1	TRBV5-1	.	TRBJ2-3	TGCGCCAGCAGCGGGGGACAGGGGGCTCCAGCAGATACGCAGTATTTT	CASSGGQGAPADTQYF
.	TRBV7-9	.	TRBJ2-2	TGTGCCAGCAGCTCGCCTCTAGTTAACACCGGGGAGCTGTTTTTT	CASSSPLVNTGELFF
TRBD2	TRBV5-6	.	TRBJ2-5	TGTGCCAGCAGCCAGACTAGCGGGGGTGAGACCCAGTACTTC	CASSQTSGGETQYF
.	TRBV4-1	.	TRBJ2-3	TGCGCCAGCAGCCAAGAGAACTCCCCCACAGATACGCAGTATTTT	CASSQENSPTDTQYF
.	TRBV2	.	TRBJ1-6	TGTGCCAGCAGTGAAATGTCAGTCAATTCACCCCTCCACTTT	CASSEMSVNSPLHF
TRBD2	TRBV7-2	.	TRBJ2-7	TGTGCCAGCAGCTTAGTTAGCGGGGGGGCCTACGAGCAGTACTTC	CASSLVSGGAYEQYF
.	TRBV25-1	once	TRBJ1-4	TGTGCCAGCAGTCCCCAGGGATATAATGAAAAACTGTTTTTT	CASSPQGYNEKLFF
.	TRBV5-1	.	TRBJ2-3	TGCGCCAGCAGCGTCCGGGGACTGGGTCAGGATACGCAGTATTTT	CASSVRGLGQDTQYF
.	TRBV18	.	TRBJ2-5	TGTGCCAGCTCACCTACCCACGGGGGGCCCCAAGAGACCCAGTACTTC	CASSPTHGGPQETQYF
.	TRBV4-2	.	TRBJ1-1	TGTGCCAGCAGCCAAGTGCTAGCGGGGAACACTGAAGCTTTCTTT	CASSQVLAGNTEAFF
TRBD1	TRBV2	once	TRBJ2-7	TGTGCCGTCGGGGACAGGACCTCCCTATACGAGCAGTACTTC	CAVGDRTSLYEQYF
.	TRBV19	.	TRBJ1-2	TGTGCCAGTAGTAGGGGCGGATCATATGGCTACACCTTC	CASSRGGSYGYTF
.	TRBV2	once	TRBJ1-1	TGTGCCAGCAGCCTCCACCGCGGGGCTTTCTTT	CASSLHRGAFF
.	TRBV7-9	.	TRBJ1-5	TGTGCCAGCAGTGTCCATGGAGGGAGCAATCAGCCCCAGCATTTT	CASSVHGGSNQPQHF
.	TRBV30	.	TRBJ1-1	TGTGCCTGGACGGGTGGCTTCAACACTGAAGCTTTCTTT	CAWTGGFNTEAFF
.	TRBV15	.	TRBJ1-3	TGTGCCACCAGCAGAAGCAGGGGCTCTGGAAACACCATATATTTT	CATSRSRGSGNTIYF
TRBD2	TRBV19	.	TRBJ2-3	TGTGCCAGTAGTTGGAGCCCGACTAGCGCAGCAGATACGCAGTATTTT	CASSWSPTSAADTQYF
.	TRBV19	.	TRBJ2-1	TGTGCCAGTAGTATAGGGACCGTGGGGAGGAATGAGCAGTTCTTC	CASSIGTVGRNEQFF
TRBD1	TRBV15	.	TRBJ1-5	TGTGCCACCAGCAACCCGGGACAGGTCTTCAATCAGCCCCAGCATTTT	CATSNPGQVFNQPQHF
TRBD1	TRBV19	.	TRBJ2-7	TGTGCCAGTAGTCCGGGACAGGGGGCTGAGCAGTACTTC	CASSPGQGAEQYF
.	TRBV19	.	TRBJ1-5	TGTGCCAGTGCCTCAGGGTCAATCAATCAGCCCCAGCATTTT	CASASGSINQPQHF
.	TRBV7-9	.	TRBJ2-5	TGTGCCAGCAGCTTACGCAGTCAAGAGACCCAGTACTTC	CASSLRSQETQYF
.	TRBV6-5	.	TRBJ1-4	TGTGCCAGCAGTCGCCCGGGGGAGCCTAATGAAAAACTGTTTTTT	CASSRPGEPNEKLFF
TRBD1	TRBV28	.	TRBJ2-7	TGTGCCAGCAGTACCCGACAGGGGGAGTCCTACGAGCAGTACTTC	CASSTRQGESYEQYF
.	TRBV5-6	.	TRBJ2-5	TGTGCCAGCAGCTCTTCAGGGTACCAAGAGACCCAGTACTTC	CASSSSGYQETQYF
TRBD2	TRBV7-6	.	TRBJ2-3	TGTGCCAGCAGCTTAGGATTAGCGGGGTCCGCAGATACGCAGTATTTT	CASSLGLAGSADTQYF
TRBD2	TRBV7-2	.	TRBJ2-3	TGTGCCAGCCTACTAGCGGTGCCGGATACGCAGTATTTT	CASLLAVPDTQYF
.	TRBV18	.	TRBJ2-7	TGTGCCAGCTCGGGCGCAGGCGTCTCCTACGAGCAGTACTTC	CASSGAGVSYEQYF
TRBD1	TRBV10-2	.	TRBJ2-7	TGCGCCAGCAGCACCGGGACAGTTAGCTCCTACGAGCAGTACTTC	CASSTGTVSSYEQYF
TRBD1	TRBV7-9	.	TRBJ2-1	TGTGCCAGCAGCCCCTCGACAGGGGGCCCCTACAATGAGCAGTTCTTC	CASSPSTGGPYNEQFF
.	TRBV6-5	.	TRBJ1-1	TGTGCCAGCAGTTTTTATGGCAGGATTAACACTGAAGCTTTCTTT	CASSFYGRINTEAFF
.	TRBV12-5	.	TRBJ1-1	TGTGCTAGTGGTGTGACCCTCACAGGGTCATTTAACACTGAAGCTTTCTTT	CASGVTLTGSFNTEAFF
TRBD1	TRBV28	.	TRBJ1-2	TGTGCCAGCAGTTTACCCGGACAGGGGGGCCGTGGCTACACCTTC	CASSLPGQGGRGYTF
.	TRBV9	.	TRBJ1-1	TGTGCCAGCAGCGTAGAAACATACACTGAAGCTTTCTTT	CASSVETYTEAFF